One and the same sample provided the 17 T cell receptor beta chains below, sequenced in a study of cytomegalovirus exposure and HLA in healthy donors. PCR primers comprised 60 Vbeta and 13 Jbeta primers. The table came from immunoSEQ multiplex PCR; TCRdb's copy has only in-frame clones and leaves some out. Of 100,000 or so clones listed, 70% to 80% are singletons. Sequencing was performed on PBMCs. These receptors all stem from a female donor in good health and CMV-seronegative.

This clone was picked up a small number of times. The rearrangement uses TRBV30 and TRBJ1-6; D gene uncertain. Germline CDR1 reads GTSNPN; CDR2 reads SVGIG (reference sequence). The ends were cut back, 2 bases at V and 5 bases at J, with 4 bases in the middle. This CDR3 has 12 residues. The CDR3 DNA reads as TGTGCCTGGAGTCGGGATAATTCACCCCTCCACTTT. It translates to CAWSRDNSPLHF.

The chain employs TRBV7-2 and TRBJ1-3; D is possibly TRBD1 (5 bases). CDR1 is SGHTA, CDR2 FQGNSA, per germline. The CDR3 extends over 15 amino acids. Deletions cut 5 bases from V and 4 bases from J, with 15 bases between. The CDR3 region is CASSVVGGSGNTIYF. As DNA, the CDR3 is TGTGCCAGCAGCGTAGTGGGGGGAAGCGGAAACACCATATATTTT.

The V call is TRBV6-6, the J call TRBJ2-4; 7 bases line up with TRBD1. In germline, CDR1 is MNHNY, CDR2 SVGAGI (reference sequence). The CDR3 is 16 residues long. V lost 2 bases, J lost 0 bases, and 4 bases stayed unmatched. The CDR3 region is CASSYRGLGAKNIQYF. The CDR3 region has the DNA TGTGCCAGCAGTTACAGGGGGCTCGGAGCCAAAAACATTCAGTACTTC.

This rearrangement joins TRBV9 to TRBJ2-2, with D maybe TRBD2 (6 bases). The CDR3 consists of 16 residues. The V gene lost 4 bases and the J gene lost 4 bases, with 17 bases spanning the gap. Per the germline V gene, CDR1 is SGDLS and CDR2 is YYNGEE. This CDR3 is CASSPVLAGLTGELFF. Here the CDR3 DNA reads TGTGCCAGCAGCCCCGTACTAGCCGGGCTCACCGGGGAGCTGTTTTTT.

This clone was recorded a few times. The J gene is TRBJ1-3, the V gene TRBV4-3, with unresolved D. The CDR3 consists of 15 residues. The V end was cut by 1 base, the J end by 0 bases, with 7 bases between. CDR1 LGHNA and CDR2 YSLEER come from the germline V gene. The CDR3 here is CASSQVVSSGNTIYF. The CDR3, as DNA: TGCGCCAGCAGCCAAGTAGTAAGCTCTGGAAACACCATATATTTT.

This chain uses TRBV7-9 with TRBJ1-2, with no clear D. Trimming pared 1 base from V and 6 bases from J, leaving 15 bases between. The CDR3 has 15 residues. The germline V gene encodes CDR1 SEHNR and CDR2 FQNEAQ (reference sequence). The CDR3 nucleotides are TGTGCCAGCAGCTTAGTCTCGCAGGCGGGCGATGGCTACACCTTC. This sequence encodes CASSLVSQAGDGYTF.

The rearrangement joins TRBV30 to TRBJ1-2; the match to TRBD1 covers 8 bases. The CDR3 sequence is 14 residues long. Germline V lookup: CDR1 GTSNPN, CDR2 SVGIG (reference sequence). V was pared by 1 base and J by 1 base, with 2 bases of the junction left unmatched. DNA for the CDR3: TGTGCCTGGAGTGCGACAGGGGTTAACTATGGCTACACCTTC. The encoded protein is CAWSATGVNYGYTF.

The chain employs TRBV7-9 and TRBJ2-5; 11 bases agree with TRBD2. J gave up 5 bases and V 3 bases, and 2 bases lay outside the gene matches. Germline V gene data show CDR1 as SEHNR and CDR2 as FQNEAQ (reference sequence). The CDR3 length is 14 residues. As DNA, the CDR3 is TGTGCCAGCAGCTTCCCTAGCGGGGGGGAGACCCAGTACTTC. As protein: CASSFPSGGETQYF.

V usage is TRBV30 and J usage is TRBJ2-2, with 8 bases identical to TRBD2. The V gene end was trimmed by 2 bases and the J gene end by 3 bases; junction bases not matched to a gene: 5. This CDR3 has 15 amino acids. CDR1 and CDR2 (germline): GTSNPN, SVGIG (reference sequence). The CDR3 bases are TGTGCCTGGAGTCCCGGGGGGGGATACACCGGGGAGCTGTTTTTT. Amino acids: CAWSPGGGYTGELFF.

In DNA form, the CDR3 reads TGTGCCAGCAGGAACAGGCCTGATTCACCCCTCCACTTT. Its protein is CASRNRPDSPLHF. This chain connects TRBV27 to TRBJ1-6, with D possibly matching TRBD1 (5 bases). Germline V CDR1 and CDR2: MNHEY, SMNVEV (reference sequence). V lost 6 bases and J 8 bases, leaving 11 bases between the germline ends. This CDR3 contains 13 residues.

The rearrangement uses TRBV27 and TRBJ1-3; no clear D gene. The CDR3 is made up of 13 amino acids. CDR1 is MNHEY and CDR2 is SMNVEV in the germline V gene (reference sequence). Trimming took 10 bases from V and 0 from J, leaving 10 bases between them. The CDR3 DNA sequence: TGTGCCACCCCTTATATCTCTGGAAACACCATATATTTT. Translating gives CATPYISGNTIYF.

This clone was observed a few times. V usage is TRBV11-2 and J usage is TRBJ1-6; 8 positions agree with TRBD1. Germline V gene data show CDR1 as SGHAT and CDR2 as FQNNGV. After removal of 1 base from V and 9 bases from J, the junction contained 2 bases not matched to a gene. CDR3 size: 14 residues. The CDR3 DNA sequence: TGTGCCAGCAGCTTAGGGGGACAGGCTTCACCCCTCCACTTT. It translates to CASSLGGQASPLHF. The full variable domain, its missing parts supplied by reference TRBV11-2 and TRBJ1-6, is EAGVAQSPRYKIIEKRQSVAFWCNPISGHATLYWYQQILGQGPKLLIQFQNNGVVDDSQLPKDRFSAERLKGVDSTLKIQPAKLEDSAVYLCASSLGGQASPLHFGNGTRLTVT.

The genes are TRBV7-8 and TRBJ2-7; D possibly corresponds to TRBD1 (5 bases). V lost 5 bases to trimming and J lost 4 bases, with 21 bases between them. This CDR3 region has 16 residues. Germline V lookup: CDR1 SGHVS, CDR2 FQNEAQ. The CDR3 DNA sequence: TGTGCCAGCAGCCCAACTCAAGACTGGGGCGAGTACGAGCAGTACTTC. Its translation is CASSPTQDWGEYEQYF.

This clone is a singleton in its sample. The chain combines TRBV9 with TRBJ1-2; no firm D call. The CDR3 runs 13 residues. Trimming cost V 3 bases and J 7 bases, with 13 bases left between them. Germline V lookup: CDR1 SGDLS, CDR2 YYNGEE. CDR3 sequence (DNA): TGTGCCAGCAGCGCTTCAGATGTCTTTGGCTACACCTTC. It translates to CASSASDVFGYTF.

This clone was seen once. The chain combines TRBV27 with TRBJ1-6; no definite D call. From germline, CDR1 is MNHEY and CDR2 SMNVEV (reference sequence). The CDR3 is made up of 17 amino acids. Trimming pared 5 bases from V and 7 bases from J, leaving 21 bases between. CDR3 loop: CASSPTALSASNSPLHF. For the CDR3, the DNA is TGTGCCAGCAGTCCCACGGCACTATCGGCGTCAAATTCACCCCTCCACTTT.

The chain joins TRBV4-1 to TRBJ2-3, with 9 bases that match TRBD1. V shed 0 bases and J 3 bases; nucleotides not matched to a gene: 7. Germline V gene lookup returns CDR1 MGHRA and CDR2 YSYEKL. There are 17 residues in the CDR3. This CDR3 reads CASSQEGTGRPTDTQYF. Written as DNA, the CDR3 is TGCGCCAGCAGCCAAGAGGGGACAGGGAGGCCGACAGATACGCAGTATTTT.

The chain links TRBV7-2 to TRBJ2-7, with a tentative D call TRBD1 (6 bases). This CDR3 has 13 residues. Germline V CDR1 and CDR2: SGHTA, FQGNSA. The V end lost 5 bases, the J end lost 2 bases, and 10 bases lay between the germline ends. The CDR3, as DNA: TGTGCCAGCAGCGGGGGCCTCACCTACGAGCAGTACTTC. This encodes CASSGGLTYEQYF.